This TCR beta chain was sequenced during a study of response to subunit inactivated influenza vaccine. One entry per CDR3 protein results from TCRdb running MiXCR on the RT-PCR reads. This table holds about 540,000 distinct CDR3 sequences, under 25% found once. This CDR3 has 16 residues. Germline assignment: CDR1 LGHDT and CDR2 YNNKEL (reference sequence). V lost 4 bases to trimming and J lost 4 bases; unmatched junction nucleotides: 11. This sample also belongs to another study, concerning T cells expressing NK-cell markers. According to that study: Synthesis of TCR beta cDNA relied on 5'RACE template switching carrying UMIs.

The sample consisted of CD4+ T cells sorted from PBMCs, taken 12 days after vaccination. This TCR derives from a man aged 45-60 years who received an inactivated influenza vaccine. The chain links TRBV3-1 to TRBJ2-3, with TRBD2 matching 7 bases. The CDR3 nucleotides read TGTGCCAGCAGCCCCTGGGGTAGCGGGTTCGCAGATACGCAGTATTTT. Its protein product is CASSPWGSGFADTQYF.